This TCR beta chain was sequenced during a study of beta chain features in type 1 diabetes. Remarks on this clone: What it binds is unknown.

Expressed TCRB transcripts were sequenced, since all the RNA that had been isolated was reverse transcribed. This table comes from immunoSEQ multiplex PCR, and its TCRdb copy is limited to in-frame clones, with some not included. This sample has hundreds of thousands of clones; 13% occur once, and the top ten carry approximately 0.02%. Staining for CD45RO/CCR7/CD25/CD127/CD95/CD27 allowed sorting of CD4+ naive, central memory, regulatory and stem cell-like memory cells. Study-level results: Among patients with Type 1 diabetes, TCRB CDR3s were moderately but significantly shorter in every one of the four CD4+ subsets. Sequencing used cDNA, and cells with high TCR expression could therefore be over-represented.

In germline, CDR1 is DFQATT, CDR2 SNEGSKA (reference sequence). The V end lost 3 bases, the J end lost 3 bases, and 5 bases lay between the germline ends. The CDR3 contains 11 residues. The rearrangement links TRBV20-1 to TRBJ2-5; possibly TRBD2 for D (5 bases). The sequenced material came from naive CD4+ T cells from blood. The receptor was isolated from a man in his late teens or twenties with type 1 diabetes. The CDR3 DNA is TGCAGTGCTAGGGAGGAAGAGACCCAGTACTTC. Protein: CSAREEETQYF.